This T cell receptor (beta chain) was sequenced for a study of blood T cells in healthy people across ages. The authors drew 7.5 to 10 milliliters of peripheral blood from each donor. Extractions gave at least 5 micrograms of total RNA per sample. CDR1 and CDR2 (germline): SGHVS, FQNEAQ. V gave up 5 bases and J gave up 4 bases; unmatched junction bases: 19. The CDR3 is 21 amino acids. A J-beta primer mix and a sample-barcoded 5' primer were used in a second PCR of roughly 7 to 12 cycles. Each of the cDNA molecules was tagged by a template-switch adaptor with 12 random nucleotides. Each of the samples gave a minimum of 2.5 million paired-end reads that contained CDR3. TCRdb redid the calling of the 5' RACE reads with MiXCR, one entry per CDR3 protein. Of more than 500,000 distinct CDR3 sequences in the sample, approximately 30% were seen once.

The V call is TRBV7-8, the J call TRBJ2-3; TRBD2 agrees at 15 bases. Sample: blood. The TCR sequence derives from a woman in her seventies in good health. In nucleotides, the CDR3 is TGTGCCAGCAGCCGGGAACCGGGACTAGCGGGGGGCTTAAGGGGCGCAGATACGCAGTATTTT. Translated: CASSREPGLAGGLRGADTQYF.